The T cell receptor (beta chain) described here comes from a study of shared clonotypes between healthy human individuals. General study points: Some naive CD4 clonotypes, about 5.5%, turned up in common across a handful of donors. Non-shared clonotypes were found to have lower generation probabilities than the clonotypes that were shared by all four of the sorted-subset donors.

The CD4+ fraction was divided into a CD45RA+ naive subset and a CD45RA-negative memory subset. This CDR3 comprises 13 residues. Germline V CDR1 and CDR2: SGHVS, FQNEAQ. V lost 5 bases and J lost 0, with 5 bases in between. Remarks on this clone: Antigen specificity is unknown.

TCRdb keeps only in-frame clones here, not all; method: immunoSEQ multiplex PCR. This sample has about 2.4 million clones, with 80% to 95% found just once. The sequence derives from a man between 18 and 29 years old in good health. Some clones in this sample may be carry-over from other donors' samples. The chain joins TRBV7-8 to TRBJ1-5, with unresolved D. Sequenced material: naive CD4+ T cells from PBMCs. Subset reported: CD45RA+ positively selected. The CDR3 region is CASSGASNQPQHF. As DNA, the CDR3 is TGTGCCAGCAGCGGAGCTAGCAATCAGCCCCAGCATTTT.